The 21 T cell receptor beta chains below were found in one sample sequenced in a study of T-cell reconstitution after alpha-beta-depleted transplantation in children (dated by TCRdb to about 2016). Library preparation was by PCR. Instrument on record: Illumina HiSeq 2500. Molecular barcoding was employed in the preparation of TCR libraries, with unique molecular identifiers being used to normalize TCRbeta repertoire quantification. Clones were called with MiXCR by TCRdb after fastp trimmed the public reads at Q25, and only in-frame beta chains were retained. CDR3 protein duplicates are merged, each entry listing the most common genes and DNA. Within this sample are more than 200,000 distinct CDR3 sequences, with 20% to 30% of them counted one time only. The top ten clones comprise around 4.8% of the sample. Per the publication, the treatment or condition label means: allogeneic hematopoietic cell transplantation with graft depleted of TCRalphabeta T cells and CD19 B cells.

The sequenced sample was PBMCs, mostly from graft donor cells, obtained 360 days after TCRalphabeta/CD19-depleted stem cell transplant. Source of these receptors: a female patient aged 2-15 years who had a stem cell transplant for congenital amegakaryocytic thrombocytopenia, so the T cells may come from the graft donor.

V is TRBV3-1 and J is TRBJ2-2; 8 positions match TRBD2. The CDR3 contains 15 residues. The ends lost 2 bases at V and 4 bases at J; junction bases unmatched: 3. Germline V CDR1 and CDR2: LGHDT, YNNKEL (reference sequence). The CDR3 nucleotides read TGTGCCAGCAGCCAACGGGAGGGCCTCACCGGGGAGCTGTTTTTT. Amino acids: CASSQREGLTGELFF.

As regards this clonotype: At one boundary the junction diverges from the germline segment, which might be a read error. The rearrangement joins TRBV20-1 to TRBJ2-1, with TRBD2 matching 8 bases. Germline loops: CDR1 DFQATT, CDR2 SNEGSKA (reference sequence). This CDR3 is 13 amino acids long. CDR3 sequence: CGGGSGGYNEHFF. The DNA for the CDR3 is TGCGGGGGAGGGAGCGGGGGTTACAATGAGCATTTCTTC.

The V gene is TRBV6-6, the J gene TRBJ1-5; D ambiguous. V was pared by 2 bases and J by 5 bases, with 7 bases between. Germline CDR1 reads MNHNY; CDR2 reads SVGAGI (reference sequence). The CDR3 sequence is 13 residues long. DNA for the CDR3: TGTGCCAGCAGTTACGTGCCGGATCAGCCCCAGCATTTT. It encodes CASSYVPDQPQHF.

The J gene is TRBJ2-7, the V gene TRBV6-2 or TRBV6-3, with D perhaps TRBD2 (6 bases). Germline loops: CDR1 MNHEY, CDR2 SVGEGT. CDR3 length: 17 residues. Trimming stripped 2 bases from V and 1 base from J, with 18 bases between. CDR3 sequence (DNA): TGTGCCAGCAGTTACAAACGGGGAGGTACACTTTCCTACGAGCAGTACTTC. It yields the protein CASSYKRGGTLSYEQYF.

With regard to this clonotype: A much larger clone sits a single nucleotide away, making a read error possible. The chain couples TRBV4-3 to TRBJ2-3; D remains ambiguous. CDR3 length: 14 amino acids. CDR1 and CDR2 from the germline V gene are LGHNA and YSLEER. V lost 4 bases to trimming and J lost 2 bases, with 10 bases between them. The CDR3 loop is CASSPDHVTDTQYF. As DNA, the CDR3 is TGCGCCAGCAGCCCCGACCACGTCACAGATACGCAGTATTTT.

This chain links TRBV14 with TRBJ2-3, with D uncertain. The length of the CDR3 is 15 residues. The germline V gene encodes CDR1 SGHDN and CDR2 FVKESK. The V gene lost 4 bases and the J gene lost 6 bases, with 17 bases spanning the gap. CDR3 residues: CASSRLVGSVDTQYF. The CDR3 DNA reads TGTGCCAGCAGCCGATTAGTTGGTTCAGTCGATACGCAGTATTTT. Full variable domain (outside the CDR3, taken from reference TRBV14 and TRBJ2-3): EAGVTQFPSHSVIEKGQTVTLRCDPISGHDNLYWYRRVMGKEIKFLLHFVKESKQDESGMPNNRFLAERTGGTYSTLKVQPAELEDSGVYFCASSRLVGSVDTQYFGPGTRLTVL.

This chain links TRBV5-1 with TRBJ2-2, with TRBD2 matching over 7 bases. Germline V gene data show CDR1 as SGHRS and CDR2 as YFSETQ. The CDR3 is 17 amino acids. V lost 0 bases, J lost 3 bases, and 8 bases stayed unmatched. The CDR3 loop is CASSLVGTSVDTGELFF. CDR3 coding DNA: TGCGCCAGCAGCTTGGTCGGAACTAGCGTCGACACCGGGGAGCTGTTTTTT.

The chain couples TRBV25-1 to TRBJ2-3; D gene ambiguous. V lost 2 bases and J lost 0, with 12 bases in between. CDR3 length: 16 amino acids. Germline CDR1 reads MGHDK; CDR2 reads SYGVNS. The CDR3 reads CASSELSTGSTDTQYF. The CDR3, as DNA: TGTGCCAGCAGTGAACTCTCGACTGGTAGCACAGATACGCAGTATTTT. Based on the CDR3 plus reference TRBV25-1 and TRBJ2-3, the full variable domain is EADIYQTPRYLVIGTGKKITLECSQTMGHDKMYWYQQDPGMELHLIHYSYGVNSTEKGDLSSESTVSRIRTEHFPLTLESARPSHTSQYLCASSELSTGSTDTQYFGPGTRLTVL.

Here the CDR3 DNA reads TGTGCCAGCTTGCTTTCGGGGGGAGAAAATGAGCAGTTCTTC. Its translation is CASLLSGGENEQFF. The chain combines TRBV12-3 or TRBV12-4 with TRBJ2-1; TRBD2 matches 7 bases. The CDR3 contains 14 residues. V gave up 8 bases and J gave up 7 bases; unmatched junction bases: 11.

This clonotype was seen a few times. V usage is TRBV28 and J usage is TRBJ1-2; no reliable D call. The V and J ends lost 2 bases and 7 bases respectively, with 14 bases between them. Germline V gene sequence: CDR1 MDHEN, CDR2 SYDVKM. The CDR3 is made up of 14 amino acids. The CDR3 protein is CASSLVGRTGGYTF. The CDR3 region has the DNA TGTGCCAGCAGTTTAGTGGGCCGAACGGGTGGCTACACCTTC.

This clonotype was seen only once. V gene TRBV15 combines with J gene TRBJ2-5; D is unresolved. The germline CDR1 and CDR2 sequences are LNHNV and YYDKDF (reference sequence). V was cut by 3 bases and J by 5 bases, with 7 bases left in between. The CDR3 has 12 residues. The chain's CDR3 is CATSRARETQYF. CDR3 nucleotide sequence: TGTGCCACCAGCAGGGCACGGGAGACCCAGTACTTC.

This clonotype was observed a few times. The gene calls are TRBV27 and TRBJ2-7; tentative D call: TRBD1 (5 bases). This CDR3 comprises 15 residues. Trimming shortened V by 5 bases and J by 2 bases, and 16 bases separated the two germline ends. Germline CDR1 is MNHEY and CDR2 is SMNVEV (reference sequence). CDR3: CASSLTRAGTYEQYF. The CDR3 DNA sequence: TGTGCCAGCAGTCTTACTCGGGCAGGGACCTACGAGCAGTACTTC.

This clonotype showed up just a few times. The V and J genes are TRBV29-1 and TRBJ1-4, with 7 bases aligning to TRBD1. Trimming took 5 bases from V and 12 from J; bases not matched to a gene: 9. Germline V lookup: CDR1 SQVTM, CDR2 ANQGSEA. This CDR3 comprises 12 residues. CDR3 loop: CSVRQGSGELFF. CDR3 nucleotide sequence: TGCAGCGTTCGACAGGGCAGTGGCGAACTGTTTTTT.

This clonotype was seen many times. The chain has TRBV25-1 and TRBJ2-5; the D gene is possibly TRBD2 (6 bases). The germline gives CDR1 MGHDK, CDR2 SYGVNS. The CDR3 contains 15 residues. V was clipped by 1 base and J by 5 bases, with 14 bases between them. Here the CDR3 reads CASSELEGRDETQYF. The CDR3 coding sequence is TGTGCCAGCAGTGAATTGGAGGGCCGGGACGAGACCCAGTACTTC.

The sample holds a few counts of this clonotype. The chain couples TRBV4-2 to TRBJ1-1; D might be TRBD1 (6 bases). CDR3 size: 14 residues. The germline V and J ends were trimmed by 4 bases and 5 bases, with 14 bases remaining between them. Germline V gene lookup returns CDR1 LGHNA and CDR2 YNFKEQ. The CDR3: CASSLHGGRTEAFF. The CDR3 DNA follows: TGTGCCAGCAGCCTTCATGGGGGGCGTACTGAAGCTTTCTTT.

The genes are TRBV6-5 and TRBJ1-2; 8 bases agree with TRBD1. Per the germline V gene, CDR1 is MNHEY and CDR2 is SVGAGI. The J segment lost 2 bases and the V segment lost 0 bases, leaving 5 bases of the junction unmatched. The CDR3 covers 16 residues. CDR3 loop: CASSYSNRGRNYGYTF. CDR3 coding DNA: TGTGCCAGCAGTTACTCGAACAGGGGGAGAAACTATGGCTACACCTTC.

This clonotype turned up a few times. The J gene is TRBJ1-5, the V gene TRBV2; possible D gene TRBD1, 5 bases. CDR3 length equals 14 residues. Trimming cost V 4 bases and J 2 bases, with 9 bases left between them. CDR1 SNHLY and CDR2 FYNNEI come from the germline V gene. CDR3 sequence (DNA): TGTGCCAGCAGTGGCGGGGCTGGCAATCAGCCCCAGCATTTT. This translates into CASSGGAGNQPQHF.

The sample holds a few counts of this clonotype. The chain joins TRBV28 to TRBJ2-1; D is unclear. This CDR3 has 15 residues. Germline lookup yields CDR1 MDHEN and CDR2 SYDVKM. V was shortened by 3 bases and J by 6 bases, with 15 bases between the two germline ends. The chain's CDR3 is CASSFVDPVANEQFF. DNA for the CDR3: TGTGCCAGCAGTTTTGTGGACCCCGTCGCCAATGAGCAGTTCTTC.

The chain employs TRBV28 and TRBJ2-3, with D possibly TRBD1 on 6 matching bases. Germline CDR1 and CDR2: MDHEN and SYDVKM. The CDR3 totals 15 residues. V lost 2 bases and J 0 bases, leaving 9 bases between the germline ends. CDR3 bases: TGTGCCAGCAGTTTACTGGACAGTAGCACAGATACGCAGTATTTT. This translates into CASSLLDSSTDTQYF.

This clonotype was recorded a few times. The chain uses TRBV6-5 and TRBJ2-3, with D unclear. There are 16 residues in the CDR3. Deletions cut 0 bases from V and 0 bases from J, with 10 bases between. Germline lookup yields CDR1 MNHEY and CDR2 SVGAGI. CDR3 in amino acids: CASSYSSEPSTDTQYF. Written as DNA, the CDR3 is TGTGCCAGCAGTTACTCGTCGGAACCTAGCACAGATACGCAGTATTTT.

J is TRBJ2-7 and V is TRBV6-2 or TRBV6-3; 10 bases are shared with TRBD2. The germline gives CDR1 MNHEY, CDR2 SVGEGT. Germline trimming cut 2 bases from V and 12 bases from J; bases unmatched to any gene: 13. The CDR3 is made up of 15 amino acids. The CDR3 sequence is CASSYPEERGGLLYF. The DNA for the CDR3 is TGTGCCAGCAGTTACCCCGAGGAGCGGGGGGGCCTCCTGTACTTC.